This T cell receptor (beta chain) originates from a study of shared clonotypes between healthy human individuals. It was at deep level that the assay was run. Once extracted for a subset, genomic DNA was divided evenly among several immunoSEQ plates. Here immunoSEQ multiplex PCR was the method, and the copy in TCRdb shows in-frame clones only, minus some. The sample holds some 1,600,000 clones, 95% to 99% seen once. V was pared by 5 bases and J by 0 bases, with 14 bases between. Germline V gene sequence: CDR1 SGHAT, CDR2 FQNNGV. The CDR3 contains 15 residues. The sample comprised naive CD4+ T cells sorted from blood. Subset defined: CD45RA+ positively selected. The chain employs TRBV11-2 and TRBJ2-7, with D perhaps TRBD2 (6 bases). The origin of this receptor is a man under 40 in good health. The CDR3, as DNA: TGTGCCAGCAGCCCGGAGGGGATTAGCTCCTACGAGCAGTACTTC. Translation: CASSPEGISSYEQYF.